The source of this TCR beta chain is a study of blood T cells in healthy people across ages. Alongside a J-beta primer mix, a sample-barcoded 5' primer served in a second PCR lasting about 6 to 11 cycles. Using its own MiXCR run on the 5' RACE reads, TCRdb lists one record per CDR3 protein. This table has about 800,000 distinct CDR3 sequences, around 25% appearing once. V lost 4 bases and J 5 bases, leaving 15 bases between the germline ends. Germline CDR1 is SGHRS and CDR2 is YFSETQ. This CDR3 has 15 residues. In addition, the sample was reused for a study of T cells of mothers and their children. That paper states: Each mother gave over 9.5 million TCR beta CDR3 reads; each child, several million.

Sample: blood. The chain links TRBV5-1 to TRBJ1-4; D is ambiguous. The source of this sequence is a boy under 18 in good health. The CDR3 region is CASSPWGVENEKLFF. In DNA, the CDR3 is TGCGCCAGCAGCCCGTGGGGAGTGGAAAATGAAAAACTGTTTTTT.